The present TCR beta chain was sequenced within a study of read filtering for tumor transcriptome and immune sequencing. This library used about 360 ng RNA and molecular barcoded adaptors spanning alpha/delta and beta/gamma chains. TCRdb used MiXCR to reprocess the reads, holding one entry per CDR3 protein. The table records 40,000 to 55,000 distinct CDR3 sequences, roughly 19% of them present only once. This clonotype was seen at least ten times. This CDR3 region has 14 residues. Trimming stripped 1 base from V and 1 base from J, with 7 bases between. Per germline, CDR1 SEHNR and CDR2 FQNEAQ (reference sequence).

The V gene is TRBV7-9, the J gene TRBJ2-5, with D unresolved. Sequencing was performed on a population of CD138-negative cells sorted from bone marrow. The TCR originated in a donor aged 40 or older with multiple myeloma. The CDR3 region is CASSLVGIQETQYF. The CDR3 region has the DNA TGTGCCAGCAGCTTAGTAGGGATCCAAGAGACCCAGTACTTC.